Following are 26 T cell receptor beta chains from one sample sequenced in a study of T cells expressing NK-cell markers. TCRdb re-called the 5' RACE reads and shows each CDR3 protein once, DNA omitted. In total, the table holds roughly 120,000 distinct CDR3 sequences. The sample was blood T cells: a sorted CD56 or NKG2C T cell subset, CD4+ or CD8+ T cells, or bulk PBMC T cells (not recorded which). The receptor set was obtained from a woman between 18 and 75 years old in good health.

The rearrangement links TRBV5-4 to TRBJ2-1; lacking DNA, the TRBD2 call made by TCRdb goes unchecked. The germline CDR1 and CDR2 sequences are SGHNT and YYREEE (reference sequence). The CDR3 spans 14 residues. The CDR3 loop is CAIQRWEDYNEQFF.

This rearrangement joins TRBV3-1 to TRBJ2-1. This CDR3 region has 16 residues. Germline V gene lookup returns CDR1 LGHDT and CDR2 YNNKEL (reference sequence). The CDR3 loop reads CASSPLWSGSYNEQFF.

This chain links TRBV12-3 or TRBV12-4 with TRBJ2-3; TCRdb picks TRBD1, but there is no DNA to check that call. This CDR3 is 18 amino acids long. CDR3 sequence reads: CASSLASSGGGGTDTQYF.

The chain recombines TRBV19 with TRBJ1-1; TCRdb's D call, TRBD1, is unchecked because there is no DNA. The CDR3 length is 15 residues. The germline gives CDR1 LNHDA, CDR2 SQIVND (reference sequence). CDR3 loop: CASNRNFGGNTEAFF.

The chain joins TRBV12-3 or TRBV12-4 to TRBJ2-1; TCRdb proposes TRBD2, but this gene call is untestable without DNA. The CDR3 loop spans 15 amino acids. The chain's CDR3 is CASSFGLAAYNEQFF.

This rearrangement joins TRBV6-2 or TRBV6-3 to TRBJ2-4; the TRBD1 assignment by TCRdb is unverifiable without DNA. CDR1 and CDR2 from the germline V gene are MNHEY and SVGEGT. The CDR3 consists of 16 residues. The CDR3 region is CASSLRDTLAKNIQYF.

J is TRBJ2-7 and V is TRBV21-1; lacking DNA, the TRBD1 call made by TCRdb goes unchecked. TRBV21-1 is described as a pseudogene. This CDR3 comprises 15 residues. CDR3 residues: CASSTTRDRAYEQYF.

The chain joins TRBV25-1 to TRBJ2-2. The germline gives CDR1 MGHDK, CDR2 SYGVNS. The CDR3 sequence is 16 residues long. The CDR3 here is CASSEYGKANTGELFF.

This chain links TRBV28 with TRBJ2-7; the TRBD1 assignment by TCRdb is unverifiable without DNA. Germline CDR1 reads MDHEN; CDR2 reads SYDVKM. The CDR3 spans 12 residues. The CDR3 reads CASSPWVREQYF.

J is TRBJ2-2 and V is TRBV6-4. The CDR3 runs 13 residues. In germline, CDR1 is MRHNA, CDR2 SNTAGT. The CDR3 here is CASSDSGTGELFF.

The chain recombines TRBV11-3 with TRBJ1-5; lacking DNA, the TRBD1 call made by TCRdb goes unchecked. The germline CDR1 and CDR2 sequences are SGHNT and YENEEA. The CDR3 runs 15 residues. CDR3 amino acids: CASSVGEIRNQPQHF.

The chain combines TRBV20-1 with TRBJ2-3; TCRdb names TRBD2, which stays unverified in the absence of DNA. Looked up from germline, CDR1 is DFQATT and CDR2 is SNEGSKA (reference sequence). This CDR3 has 13 residues. The CDR3 loop reads CSASSGGTDTQYF.

V usage is TRBV7-8 and J usage is TRBJ2-5. CDR1 SGHVS and CDR2 FQNEAQ come from the germline V gene. The CDR3 has 11 amino acids. CDR3 in amino acids: CASRFQETQYF.

The chain uses TRBV12-3 or TRBV12-4 and TRBJ1-2; the TCRdb call, TRBD1, lacks DNA for checking. The CDR3 spans 18 residues. The CDR3 here is CASSSFAQFQGGSYGYTF.

The genes are TRBV29-1 and TRBJ1-1. Germline V gene lookup returns CDR1 SQVTM and CDR2 ANQGSEA. The CDR3 loop spans 16 amino acids. The CDR3 loop is CSVPHVGMAGNTEAFF.

This rearrangement joins TRBV6-1 to TRBJ2-7; TCRdb proposes TRBD1, but this gene call is untestable without DNA. The CDR3 totals 15 residues. CDR1 is MNHNS, CDR2 SASEGT, per germline. This CDR3 is CASSPGTGTSYEQYF.

CDR3 region: CSARDSGTGDTGELFF. V usage is TRBV20-1 and J usage is TRBJ2-2; TCRdb picks TRBD1, but there is no DNA to check that call. The length of the CDR3 is 16 residues. Germline values: CDR1 DFQATT, CDR2 SNEGSKA (reference sequence).

This chain uses TRBV19 with TRBJ2-2; TCRdb reports TRBD2, a call that lacks DNA to check it against. Germline CDR1 reads LNHDA; CDR2 reads SQIVND (reference sequence). The CDR3 contains 15 residues. The CDR3 sequence is CASSIGGFRTGELFF. Full variable domain (rest looked up from reference TRBV19 and TRBJ2-2): DGGITQSPKYLFRKEGQNVTLSCEQNLNHDAMYWYRQDPGQGLRLIYYSQIVNDFQKGDIAEGYSVSREKKESFPLTVTSAQKNPTAFYLCASSIGGFRTGELFFGEGSRLTVL.

V gene TRBV12-3 or TRBV12-4 combines with J gene TRBJ2-7. This CDR3 region has 15 residues. The CDR3 protein is CASSLAPDRSYEQYF.

The chain has TRBV4-3 and TRBJ2-2; the TRBD1 assignment by TCRdb is unverifiable without DNA. The CDR3 covers 16 residues. Germline V gene lookup returns CDR1 LGHNA and CDR2 YSLEER. The CDR3 here is CASSQDYQGSTGELFF.

The chain couples TRBV7-2 to TRBJ1-5; TCRdb's D call, TRBD1, is unchecked because there is no DNA. Germline CDR1 is SGHTA and CDR2 is FQGNSA. This CDR3 spans 16 amino acids. The CDR3 loop reads CASSFFGQGNNQPQHF.

The CDR3 here is CASSQGEGGHGYTF. The chain combines TRBV4-2 with TRBJ1-2. This CDR3 contains 14 residues. Germline lookup yields CDR1 LGHNA and CDR2 YNFKEQ.

This chain uses TRBV15 with TRBJ2-7. Germline CDR1 reads LNHNV; CDR2 reads YYDKDF (reference sequence). CDR3 length: 13 residues. The CDR3 here is CATSIGRSYEQYF.

The chain recombines TRBV5-6 with TRBJ2-5; the D call of TRBD2 rests on TCRdb alone, since no DNA is present to check it. Germline-derived CDR1 and CDR2 are SGHDT and YYEEEE. CDR3 length: 16 amino acids. CDR3 in amino acids: CASSKGLAGGGETQYF.

The chain recombines TRBV12-3 or TRBV12-4 with TRBJ2-2; TCRdb reports TRBD1, a call that lacks DNA to check it against. The CDR3 is 15 amino acids. The CDR3 loop reads CASSLSAHYDGELFF.

The genes are TRBV7-9 and TRBJ1-1; TCRdb indicates TRBD1, and absent DNA this call remains unverified. Per germline, CDR1 SEHNR and CDR2 FQNEAQ (reference sequence). CDR3 size: 13 residues. CDR3: CASTQGGGTEAFF.